This T cell receptor beta chain was retrieved from a study of blood T cell repertoires in COVID-19. The overall study: COVID-19 samples from acute and convalescent phases originated in the United States, Italy and Spain. In each case, the material was cDNA or gDNA derived from T cells, B-cell-depleted T cells, or PBMCs.

Authors' processing steps: Quantification of nucleated cells was approximated via reference gene primer amplification. TCRdb keeps only in-frame clones here, not all; method: immunoSEQ multiplex PCR. That table is the source of V, J and clone size, and D and trimming were worked out from the DNA. The sample includes about 190,000 clones, 87% of them seen just once. The clonotype comes from a man aged 55 to 69 with active or convalescent COVID-19. The sample was peripheral blood.

Here the CDR3 DNA reads TGTGCCAGCAGCCAAGAGGCCCAGGGTGCAAACTATGGCTACACCTTC. This codes for CASSQEAQGANYGYTF. V usage is TRBV4-2 and J usage is TRBJ1-2, with a tentative D call TRBD1 (5 bases). This CDR3 has 16 amino acids. The germline V gene has CDR1 LGHNA and CDR2 YNFKEQ. The V and J ends lost 0 bases and 2 bases respectively, with 13 bases between them.